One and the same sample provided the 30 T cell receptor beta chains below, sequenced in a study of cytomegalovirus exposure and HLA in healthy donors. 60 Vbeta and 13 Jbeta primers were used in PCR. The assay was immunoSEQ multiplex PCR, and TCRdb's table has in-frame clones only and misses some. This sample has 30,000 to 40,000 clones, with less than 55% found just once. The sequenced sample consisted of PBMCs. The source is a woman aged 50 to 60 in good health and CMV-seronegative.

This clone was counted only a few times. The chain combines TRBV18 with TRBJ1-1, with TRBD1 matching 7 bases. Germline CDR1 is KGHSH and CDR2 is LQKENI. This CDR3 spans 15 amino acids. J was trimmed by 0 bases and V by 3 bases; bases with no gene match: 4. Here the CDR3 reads CASSPSGQMNTEAFF. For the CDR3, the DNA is TGTGCCAGCTCACCCTCGGGACAGATGAACACTGAAGCTTTCTTT. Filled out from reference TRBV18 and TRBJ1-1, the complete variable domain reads NAGVMQNPRHLVRRRGQEARLRCSPMKGHSHVYWYRQLPEEGLKFMVYLQKENIIDESGMPKERFSAEFPKEGPSILRIQQVVRGDSAAYFCASSPSGQMNTEAFFGQGTRLTVV.

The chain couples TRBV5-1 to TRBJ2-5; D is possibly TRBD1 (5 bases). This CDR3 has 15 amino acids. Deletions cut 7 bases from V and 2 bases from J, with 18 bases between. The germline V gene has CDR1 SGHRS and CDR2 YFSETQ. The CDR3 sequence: CASAQSGAAQETQYF. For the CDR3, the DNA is TGCGCCAGCGCCCAATCTGGGGCAGCACAAGAGACCCAGTACTTC. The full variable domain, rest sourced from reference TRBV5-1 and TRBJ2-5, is KAGVTQTPRYLIKTRGQQVTLSCSPISGHRSVSWYQQTPGQGLQFLFEYFSETQRNKGNFPGRFSGRQFSNSRSEMNVSTLELGDSALYLCASAQSGAAQETQYFGPGTRLLVL.

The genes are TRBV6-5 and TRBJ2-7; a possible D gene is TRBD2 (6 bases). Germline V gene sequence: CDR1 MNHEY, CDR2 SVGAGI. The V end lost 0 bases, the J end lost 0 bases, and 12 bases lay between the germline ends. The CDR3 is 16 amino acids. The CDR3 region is CASSYSVAGTSYEQYF. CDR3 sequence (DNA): TGTGCCAGCAGTTACTCGGTGGCGGGAACCTCCTACGAGCAGTACTTC.

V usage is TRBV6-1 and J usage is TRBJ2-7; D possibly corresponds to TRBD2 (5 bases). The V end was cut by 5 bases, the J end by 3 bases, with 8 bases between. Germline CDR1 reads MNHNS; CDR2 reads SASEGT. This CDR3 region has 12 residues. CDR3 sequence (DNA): TGTGCCAGCAGTCTCCGGGACTACGAGCAGTACTTC. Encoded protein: CASSLRDYEQYF.

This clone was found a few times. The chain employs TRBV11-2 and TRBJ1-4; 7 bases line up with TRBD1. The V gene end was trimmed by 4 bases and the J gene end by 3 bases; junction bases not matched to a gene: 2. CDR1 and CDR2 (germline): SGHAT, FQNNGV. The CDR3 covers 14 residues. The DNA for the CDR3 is TGTGCCAGCAGCTCCGGGACAGCTAATGAAAAACTGTTTTTT. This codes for CASSSGTANEKLFF.

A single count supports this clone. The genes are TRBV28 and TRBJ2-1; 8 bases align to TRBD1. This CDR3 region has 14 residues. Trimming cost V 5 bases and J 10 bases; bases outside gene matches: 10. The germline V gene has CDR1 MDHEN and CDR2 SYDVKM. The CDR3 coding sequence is TGTGCCAGCAGTCCCCGGGACAGGCTCCTCGAGCAGTTCTTC. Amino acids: CASSPRDRLLEQFF.

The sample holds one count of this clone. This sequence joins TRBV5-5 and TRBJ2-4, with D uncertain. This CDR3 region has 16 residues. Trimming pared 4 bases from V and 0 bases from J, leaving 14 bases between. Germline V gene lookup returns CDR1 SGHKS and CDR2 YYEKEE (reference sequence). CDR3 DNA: TGTGCCAGCAGCCCTCAGATAATGCTAGCCAAAAACATTCAGTACTTC. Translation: CASSPQIMLAKNIQYF.

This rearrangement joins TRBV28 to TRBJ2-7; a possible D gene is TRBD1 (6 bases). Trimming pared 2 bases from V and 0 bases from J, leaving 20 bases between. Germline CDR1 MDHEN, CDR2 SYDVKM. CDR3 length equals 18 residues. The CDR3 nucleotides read TGTGCCAGCAGTTTAGGGGACAAGATACTCAAATCCTCCTACGAGCAGTACTTC. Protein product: CASSLGDKILKSSYEQYF.

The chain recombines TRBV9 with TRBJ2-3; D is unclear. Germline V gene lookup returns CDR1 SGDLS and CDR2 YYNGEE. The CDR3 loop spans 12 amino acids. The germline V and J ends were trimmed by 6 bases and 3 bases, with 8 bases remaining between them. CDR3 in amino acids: CASNLGTDTQYF. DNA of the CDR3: TGTGCCAGCAACCTCGGGACAGATACGCAGTATTTT.

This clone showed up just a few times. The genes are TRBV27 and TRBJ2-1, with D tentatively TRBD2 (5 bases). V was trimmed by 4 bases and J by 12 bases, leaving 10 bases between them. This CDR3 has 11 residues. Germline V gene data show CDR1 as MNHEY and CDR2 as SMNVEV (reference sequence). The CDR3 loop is CASSSPEVQFF. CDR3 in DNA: TGTGCCAGCAGTTCCCCGGAGGTGCAGTTCTTC.

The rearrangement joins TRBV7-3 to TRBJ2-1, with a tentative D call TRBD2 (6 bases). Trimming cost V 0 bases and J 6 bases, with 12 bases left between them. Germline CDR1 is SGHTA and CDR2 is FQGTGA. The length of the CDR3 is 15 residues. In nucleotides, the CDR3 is TGTGCCAGCAGCTTAACCGGGAGAGCGGGCAATGAGCAGTTCTTC. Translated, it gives CASSLTGRAGNEQFF.

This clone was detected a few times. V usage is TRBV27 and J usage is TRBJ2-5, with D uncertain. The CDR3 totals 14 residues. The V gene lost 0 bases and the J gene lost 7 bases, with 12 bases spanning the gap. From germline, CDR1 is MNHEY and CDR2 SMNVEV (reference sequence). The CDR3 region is CASSLSLQAGTQYF. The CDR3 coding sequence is TGTGCCAGCAGTTTATCGTTGCAGGCCGGGACCCAGTACTTC.

CDR3 region: CASIRTGGTYEQYF. For the CDR3, the DNA is TGTGCCAGCATTAGGACAGGGGGAACCTACGAGCAGTACTTC. The chain uses TRBV6-1 and TRBJ2-7, with TRBD1 matching over 10 bases. CDR3 length equals 14 residues. J lost 2 bases, V lost 7 bases, and 5 bases had no gene match. The germline CDR1 and CDR2 sequences are MNHNS and SASEGT.

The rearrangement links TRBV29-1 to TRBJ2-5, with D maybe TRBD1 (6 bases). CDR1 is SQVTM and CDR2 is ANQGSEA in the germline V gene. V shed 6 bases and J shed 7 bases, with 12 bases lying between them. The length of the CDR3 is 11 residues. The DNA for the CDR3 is TGCAGCGTGGCGACAGGCGGGACCCAGTACTTC. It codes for CSVATGGTQYF. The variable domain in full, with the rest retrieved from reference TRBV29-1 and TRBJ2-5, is SAVISQKPSRDICQRGTSLTIQCQVDSQVTMMFWYRQQPGQSLTLIATANQGSEATYESGFVIDKFPISRPNLTFSTLTVSNMSPEDSSIYLCSVATGGTQYFGPGTRLLVL.

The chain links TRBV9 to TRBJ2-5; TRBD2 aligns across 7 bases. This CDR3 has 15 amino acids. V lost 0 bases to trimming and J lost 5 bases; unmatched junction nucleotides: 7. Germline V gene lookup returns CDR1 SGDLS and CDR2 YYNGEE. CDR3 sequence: CASSVAGGRAETQYF. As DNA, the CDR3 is TGTGCCAGCAGCGTAGCGGGAGGCAGGGCGGAGACCCAGTACTTC.

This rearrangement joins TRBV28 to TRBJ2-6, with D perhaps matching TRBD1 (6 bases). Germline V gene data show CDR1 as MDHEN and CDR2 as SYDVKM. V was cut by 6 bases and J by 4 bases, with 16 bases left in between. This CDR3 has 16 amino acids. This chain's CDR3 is CASSYTQGRGANVLTF. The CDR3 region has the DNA TGTGCCAGCAGCTACACACAGGGCAGGGGGGCCAACGTCCTGACTTTC.

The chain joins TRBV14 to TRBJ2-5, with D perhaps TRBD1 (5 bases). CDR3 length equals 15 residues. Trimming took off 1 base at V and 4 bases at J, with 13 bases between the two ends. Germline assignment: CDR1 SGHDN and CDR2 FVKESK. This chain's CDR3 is CASSQVLGRAETQYF. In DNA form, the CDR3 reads TGTGCCAGCAGCCAAGTATTGGGCAGGGCAGAGACCCAGTACTTC.

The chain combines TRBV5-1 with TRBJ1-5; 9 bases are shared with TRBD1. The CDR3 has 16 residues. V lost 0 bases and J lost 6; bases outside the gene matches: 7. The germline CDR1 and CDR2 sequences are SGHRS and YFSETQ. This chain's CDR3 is CASSLEPTGGRQPQHF. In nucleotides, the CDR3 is TGCGCCAGCAGCTTGGAGCCGACAGGGGGGCGTCAGCCCCAGCATTTT.

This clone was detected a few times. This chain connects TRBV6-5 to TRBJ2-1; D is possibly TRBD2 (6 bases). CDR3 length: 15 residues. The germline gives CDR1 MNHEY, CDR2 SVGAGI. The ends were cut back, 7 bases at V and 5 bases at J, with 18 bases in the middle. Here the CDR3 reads CASKVLGGVDNEQFF. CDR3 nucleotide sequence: TGTGCCAGCAAAGTGCTGGGCGGGGTGGACAATGAGCAGTTCTTC.

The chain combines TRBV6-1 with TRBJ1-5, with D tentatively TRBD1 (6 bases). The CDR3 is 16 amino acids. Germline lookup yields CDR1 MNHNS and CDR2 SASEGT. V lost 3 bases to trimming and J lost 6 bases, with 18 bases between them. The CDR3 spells CASSDAQGSGAQPQHF. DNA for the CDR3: TGTGCCAGCAGTGATGCACAGGGTAGTGGGGCTCAGCCCCAGCATTTT.

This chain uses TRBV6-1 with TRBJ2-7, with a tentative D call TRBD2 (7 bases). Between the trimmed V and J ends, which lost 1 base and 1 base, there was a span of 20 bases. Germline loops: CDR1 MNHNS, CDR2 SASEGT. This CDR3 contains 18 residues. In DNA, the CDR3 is TGTGCCAGCAGTGAAGGGGGGAGGGGGTGGGGCGGGTCCTACGAGCAGTACTTC. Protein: CASSEGGRGWGGSYEQYF.

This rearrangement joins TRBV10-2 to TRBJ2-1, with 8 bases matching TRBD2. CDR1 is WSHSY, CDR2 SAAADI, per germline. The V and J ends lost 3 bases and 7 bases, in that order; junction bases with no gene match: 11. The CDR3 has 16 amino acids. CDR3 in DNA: TGCGCCAGCAGTGACCCCTGGGCGGGGGGTTTTAATGAGCAGTTCTTC. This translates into CASSDPWAGGFNEQFF.

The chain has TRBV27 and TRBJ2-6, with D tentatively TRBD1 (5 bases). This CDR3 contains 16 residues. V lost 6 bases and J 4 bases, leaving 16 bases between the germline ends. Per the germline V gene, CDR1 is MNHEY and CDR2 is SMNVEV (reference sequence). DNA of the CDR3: TGTGCCAGCAGGGCCAGGGCCATATTCGGGGCCAACGTCCTGACTTTC. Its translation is CASRARAIFGANVLTF.

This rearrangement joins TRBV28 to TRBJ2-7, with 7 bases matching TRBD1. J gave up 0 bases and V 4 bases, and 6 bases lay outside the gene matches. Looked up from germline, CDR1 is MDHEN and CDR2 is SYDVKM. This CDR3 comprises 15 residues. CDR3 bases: TGTGCCAGCAGTTCGGACAGGTTGAGCTCCTACGAGCAGTACTTC. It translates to CASSSDRLSSYEQYF.

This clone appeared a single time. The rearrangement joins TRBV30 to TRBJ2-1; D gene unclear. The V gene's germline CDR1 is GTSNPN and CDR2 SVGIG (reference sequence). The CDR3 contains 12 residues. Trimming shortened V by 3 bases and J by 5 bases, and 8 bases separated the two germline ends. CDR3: CAWSPYDNEQFF. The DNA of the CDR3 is TGTGCCTGGAGCCCCTACGACAATGAGCAGTTCTTC.

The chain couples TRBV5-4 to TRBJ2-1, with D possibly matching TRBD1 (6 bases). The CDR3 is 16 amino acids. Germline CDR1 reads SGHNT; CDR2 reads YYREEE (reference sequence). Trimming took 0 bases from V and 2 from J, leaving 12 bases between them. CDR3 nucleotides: TGTGCCAGCAGCTTGGGTGGGGGCAGCACCTACAATGAGCAGTTCTTC. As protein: CASSLGGGSTYNEQFF.

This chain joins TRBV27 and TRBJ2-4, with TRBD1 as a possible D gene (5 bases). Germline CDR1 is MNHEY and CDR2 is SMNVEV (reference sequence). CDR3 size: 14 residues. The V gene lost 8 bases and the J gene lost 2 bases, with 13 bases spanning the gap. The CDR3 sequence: CASAPGATKNIQYF. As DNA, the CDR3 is TGTGCCAGCGCCCCTGGGGCAACCAAAAACATTCAGTACTTC.

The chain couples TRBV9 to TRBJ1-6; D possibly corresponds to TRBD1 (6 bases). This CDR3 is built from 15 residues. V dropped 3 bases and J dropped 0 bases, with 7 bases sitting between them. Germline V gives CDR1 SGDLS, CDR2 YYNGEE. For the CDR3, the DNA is TGTGCCAGCAGCGGGACAGACTCCTATAATTCACCCCTCCACTTT. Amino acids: CASSGTDSYNSPLHF.

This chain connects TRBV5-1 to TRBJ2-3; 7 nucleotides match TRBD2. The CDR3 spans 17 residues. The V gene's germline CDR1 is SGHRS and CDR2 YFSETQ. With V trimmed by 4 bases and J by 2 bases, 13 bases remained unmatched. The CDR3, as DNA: TGCGCCAGCAGCCCCGGGGTAGCGGGTCCTTCCACAGATACGCAGTATTTT. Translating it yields CASSPGVAGPSTDTQYF.

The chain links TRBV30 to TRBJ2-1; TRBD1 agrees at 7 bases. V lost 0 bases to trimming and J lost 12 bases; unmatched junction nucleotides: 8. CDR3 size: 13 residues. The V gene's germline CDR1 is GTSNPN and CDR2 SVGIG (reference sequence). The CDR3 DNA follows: TGTGCCTGGAGTGTAGATACAGGGGTAGGGCAGTTCTTC. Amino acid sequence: CAWSVDTGVGQFF.